This T cell receptor beta chain was captured in a study of regulatory T cells in long-lasting Graves disease. This clonotype was seen at least ten times. Time point meaning: newly diagnosed GD, antithyroid drugs for less than 3 months. The TCR library was prepared using RNA isolated from PBMCs. HTBI primers from iRepertoire and Arm-PCR of CDR3 regions yielded the TCR beta libraries. From the multiplex PCR reads, TCRdb called clonotypes with MiXCR, one entry per CDR3 protein. The data contain about half a million distinct CDR3 sequences, 12% of them singletons. These same records also appear under a second study, on T cells in Graves' hyperthyroidism and ophthalmopathy. That work states: A set of HTBI primers served as the primers for a first-round RT-PCR of the TCR CDR3. Blood held most thyroid clonotypes expanded above 0.001 frequency.

The source was peripheral blood mononuclear cells (PBMCs), collected at new diagnosis, from a patient treated with antithyroid drugs. The sequence derives from a woman in her twenties or thirties with Graves disease.

The CDR3 nucleotides are TGTGCCAGCAGTTACTCGGGCCAGTTTTATGGCTACACCTTC. Protein sequence: CASSYSGQFYGYTF. The chain combines TRBV6-5 with TRBJ1-2; no reliable D call. Germline V gene sequence: CDR1 MNHEY, CDR2 SVGAGI. V shed 0 bases and J shed 5 bases, with 10 bases lying between them. The CDR3 length is 14 residues.